This T cell receptor (beta chain) was retrieved from a study of blood T cells in healthy people across ages. Sample-barcoded 5' priming and a J-beta primer mix drove a second PCR of about 6 to 12 cycles. MiXCR, run by TCRdb on the 5' RACE reads, gives a single entry per CDR3 protein. This table holds about 1.6 million distinct CDR3 sequences, about 31% found once. Germline CDR1 and CDR2: SGHRS and YFSETQ. V dropped 3 bases and J dropped 4; count of bases not matched to a gene: 14. This CDR3 has 18 amino acids. The receptor comes from a woman aged 25 to 39 in good health. Material: blood. The genes are TRBV5-1 and TRBJ2-3; TRBD2 agrees at 10 bases. The CDR3 bases are TGCGCCAGCAGCTCCCCATCGGCTAGCGGGAGTACTCCAGATACGCAGTATTTT. This codes for CASSSPSASGSTPDTQYF.